These 29 T cell receptor beta chains were all obtained from the same sample, sequenced in a study of T cell responses to AZD1222 COVID-19 vaccine. Produced via immunoSEQ multiplex PCR; TCRdb's table is partial and in-frame only. The profile shows 120,000 to 150,000 clones, about 81% of them singletons. The starting material was peripheral blood, obtained on day 0 of MenACWY control vaccination. These receptors came from an adult in good health.

The chain carries TRBV18 and TRBJ2-1, with TRBD2 matching over 8 bases. CDR3 length: 14 amino acids. V was pared by 3 bases and J by 7 bases, with 5 bases of the junction left unmatched. Germline-derived CDR1 and CDR2 are KGHSH and LQKENI. The CDR3 DNA sequence: TGTGCCAGCTCACCTCGGACTAGCACAAATGAGCAGTTCTTC. Its protein product is CASSPRTSTNEQFF.

The V and J genes are TRBV29-1 and TRBJ1-2; 7 bases line up with TRBD1. The CDR3 spans 12 residues. The ends lost 4 bases at V and 7 bases at J; junction bases unmatched: 6. Germline V gene data show CDR1 as SQVTM and CDR2 as ANQGSEA. Here the CDR3 reads CSVGGGHSGYTF. The CDR3 DNA sequence: TGCAGCGTTGGAGGGGGCCACAGTGGCTACACCTTC.

The V and J genes are TRBV5-3 and TRBJ2-7; no firm D call. TRBV5-3 belongs to the ORF category, with a function that is uncertain. This CDR3 is 11 amino acids long. Trimming shortened V by 2 bases and J by 4 bases, and 4 bases separated the two germline ends. As DNA, the CDR3 is TGTGCCAGAAGCTTAAAGTACGAGCAGTACTTC. It is translated as CARSLKYEQYF.

V usage is TRBV2 and J usage is TRBJ2-3, with D possibly matching TRBD1 (5 bases). V gave up 5 bases and J gave up 3 bases, with 12 bases separating them. Germline V gene data show CDR1 as SNHLY and CDR2 as FYNNEI. CDR3 size: 14 residues. The CDR3 reads CASSPRQITDTQYF. The CDR3, as DNA: TGTGCCAGCAGTCCACGACAGATTACAGATACGCAGTATTTT.

V gene TRBV11-1 combines with J gene TRBJ1-1; D is perhaps TRBD1 (6 bases). V was pared by 0 bases and J by 5 bases, with 19 bases between. Per the germline V gene, CDR1 is SGHAT and CDR2 is FQDESV (reference sequence). The CDR3 covers 17 residues. The CDR3 DNA sequence: TGTGCCAGCAGCTTAGCGAGGGGGACCCCTGGGGGGACTGAAGCTTTCTTT. It encodes CASSLARGTPGGTEAFF.

The rearrangement links TRBV2 to TRBJ1-2; a weak D match, TRBD1 (5 bases). Germline CDR1 reads SNHLY; CDR2 reads FYNNEI. Trimming took 8 bases from V and 7 from J, leaving 11 bases between them. CDR3 length: 11 residues. CDR3 sequence (DNA): TGTGCCAGCGGGGGTTCGTTTGGCTACACCTTC. Translation gives CASGGSFGYTF.

This clone appeared a few times. The rearrangement uses TRBV18 and TRBJ1-5; D gene uncertain. V was shortened by 3 bases and J by 4 bases, with 13 bases between the two germline ends. The CDR3 sequence is 15 residues long. Germline-derived CDR1 and CDR2 are KGHSH and LQKENI. The CDR3 DNA reads TGTGCCAGCTCACCGGACGGAACCCCTAATCAGCCCCAGCATTTT. Its translation is CASSPDGTPNQPQHF.

The rearrangement joins TRBV5-1 to TRBJ1-2; 10 bases align to TRBD1. V dropped 4 bases and J dropped 5; count of bases not matched to a gene: 5. CDR1 is SGHRS and CDR2 is YFSETQ in the germline V gene. The CDR3 covers 14 residues. The CDR3 DNA reads as TGCGCCAGCAGCGTAACGGGACAGGGGTATGGCTACACCTTC. This encodes CASSVTGQGYGYTF.

The chain carries TRBV10-2 and TRBJ2-2; D is possibly TRBD1 (5 bases). CDR3 length equals 13 residues. Trimming stripped 6 bases from V and 7 bases from J, with 12 bases between. Germline V gene lookup returns CDR1 WSHSY and CDR2 SAAADI. The DNA for the CDR3 is TGCGCCAGCAGCGAGCAGGGCTTCGGGGAGCTGTTTTTT. It specifies CASSEQGFGELFF.

The CDR3 nucleotides read TGCGCCAGCAGCTTGGGGGACAGCGATACCTACGAGCAGTACGTC. Encoded protein: CASSLGDSDTYEQYV. The V call is TRBV5-1, the J call TRBJ2-7; 7 positions match TRBD1. The CDR3 length is 15 residues. V was clipped by 0 bases and J by 2 bases; unmatched bases: 5. From germline, CDR1 is SGHRS and CDR2 YFSETQ.

This clone occurred a few times. This chain connects TRBV6-5 to TRBJ2-3, with D maybe TRBD2 (5 bases). Trimming pared 6 bases from V and 6 bases from J, leaving 13 bases between. CDR3 length: 13 residues. Germline V gene sequence: CDR1 MNHEY, CDR2 SVGAGI. CDR3 sequence reads: CASSLARADTQYF. In DNA, the CDR3 is TGTGCCAGCAGCCTGGCGAGGGCGGATACGCAGTATTTT.

This sequence joins TRBV5-1 and TRBJ1-2; D remains ambiguous. V gave up 0 bases and J gave up 6 bases, with 12 bases separating them. Germline lookup yields CDR1 SGHRS and CDR2 YFSETQ. CDR3 size: 14 residues. The CDR3: CASSLAGTPDGYTF. As DNA, the CDR3 is TGCGCCAGCAGCTTGGCCGGTACCCCCGATGGCTACACCTTC.

V is TRBV12-3 or TRBV12-4 and J is TRBJ2-7; the D call may be TRBD1 or TRBD2 (5 bases each). The CDR3 loop spans 12 amino acids. The V gene lost 1 base and the J gene lost 5 bases, with 6 bases spanning the gap. CDR3 in amino acids: CASSLGGNEQYV. CDR3 coding DNA: TGTGCCAGCAGTTTAGGGGGGAACGAGCAGTACGTC.

The J gene is TRBJ2-2, the V gene TRBV24-1; D not certain. The germline gives CDR1 KGHDR, CDR2 SFDVKD. The CDR3 totals 16 residues. Trimming removed 4 bases from V and 5 bases from J, with 16 bases in between. The DNA of the CDR3 is TGTGCCACCAGTGACGCCGGGTCTTTGGGTACCGGGGAGCTGTTTTTT. Translation: CATSDAGSLGTGELFF.

The chain uses TRBV4-1 and TRBJ1-6; D remains unclear. Germline V gene sequence: CDR1 MGHRA, CDR2 YSYEKL. The CDR3 is 21 residues long. V lost 0 bases, J lost 0 bases, and 21 bases lay in between. The CDR3 bases are TGCGCCAGCAGCCAAGATCTTGATCGCCAGCGAATTCGCTCCTATAATTCACCCCTCCACTTT. Its translation: CASSQDLDRQRIRSYNSPLHF.

The gene calls are TRBV10-2 and TRBJ1-4, with 8 bases matching TRBD1. CDR3 size: 18 residues. CDR1 is WSHSY and CDR2 is SAAADI in the germline V gene. V gave up 8 bases and J gave up 6 bases; unmatched junction bases: 20. For the CDR3, the DNA is TGCGCCAGCGGAGACAGGGGCCACGTCTCCTACAGGGATGAAAAACTGTTTTTT. Its protein is CASGDRGHVSYRDEKLFF.

V gene TRBV6-5 combines with J gene TRBJ1-6; D is undetermined. V was shortened by 6 bases and J by 11 bases, with 11 bases between the two germline ends. From germline, CDR1 is MNHEY and CDR2 SVGAGI. The CDR3 has 12 residues. The CDR3 here is CASSRGRAPLHF. The CDR3, as DNA: TGTGCCAGCAGCCGCGGTAGGGCACCCCTCCACTTT.

This chain links TRBV19 with TRBJ1-6, with D perhaps matching TRBD1 (6 bases). This CDR3 is built from 17 residues. Germline V lookup: CDR1 LNHDA, CDR2 SQIVND (reference sequence). The V and J ends lost 5 bases and 9 bases respectively, with 23 bases between them. The CDR3 nucleotides are TGTGCCAGTAGTGAACTCTACAGGGCGACCTCATCTTCACCCCTCCACTTT. It codes for CASSELYRATSSSPLHF.

This clone turned up a few times. CDR3 loop: CASRPTGGAQDEQYF. For the CDR3, the DNA is TGTGCCAGCAGGCCGACAGGTGGGGCCCAAGACGAGCAGTACTTC. This chain joins TRBV11-2 and TRBJ2-7; TRBD1 might be the D (6 bases). Per germline, CDR1 SGHAT and CDR2 FQNNGV. The CDR3 length is 15 residues. V lost 6 bases and J lost 5, with 20 bases in between.

The chain joins TRBV6-1 to TRBJ1-2; D uncertain. The CDR3 sequence is 14 residues long. Trimming stripped 1 base from V and 4 bases from J, with 10 bases between. The germline gives CDR1 MNHNS, CDR2 SASEGT. The CDR3 coding sequence is TGTGCCAGCAGTGAAGGGCCCGGCCTCTATGGCTACACCTTC. Its translation is CASSEGPGLYGYTF.

The chain combines TRBV5-1 with TRBJ1-3, with 7 nucleotides matching TRBD1. This CDR3 is 15 amino acids long. Germline CDR1 reads SGHRS; CDR2 reads YFSETQ. With V trimmed by 2 bases and J by 3 bases, 5 bases remained unmatched. CDR3 residues: CASSFGQAGGNTIYF. CDR3 coding DNA: TGCGCCAGCAGCTTTGGACAGGCCGGTGGAAACACCATATATTTT.

The chain is built from TRBV5-1 and TRBJ1-1; no definite D call. CDR3 length: 13 amino acids. Per germline, CDR1 SGHRS and CDR2 YFSETQ. The V end lost 0 bases, the J end lost 1 base, and 4 bases lay between the germline ends. The CDR3 reads CASSLAGNTEAFF. The CDR3 DNA follows: TGCGCCAGCAGCTTGGCGGGGAACACTGAAGCTTTCTTT.

The chain links TRBV6-5 to TRBJ1-1, with no clear D. This CDR3 comprises 14 residues. Trimming took off 0 bases at V and 1 base at J, with 6 bases between the two ends. The germline V gene has CDR1 MNHEY and CDR2 SVGAGI. CDR3 DNA: TGTGCCAGCAGTTACTCTTGGGAGAACACTGAAGCTTTCTTT. Protein sequence: CASSYSWENTEAFF.

The chain carries TRBV20-1 and TRBJ2-7, with TRBD1 identical over 8 bases. The CDR3 contains 12 residues. Trimming at V came to 4 bases and at J to 5 bases, leaving 4 bases not matched to a gene. The germline V gene has CDR1 DFQATT and CDR2 SNEGSKA (reference sequence). CDR3 coding DNA: TGCAGTGCTACTGACAGGGGAGACGAGCAGTACTTC. It encodes CSATDRGDEQYF.

This clone was counted many times. The rearrangement links TRBV19 to TRBJ1-1, with D unclear. Germline values: CDR1 LNHDA, CDR2 SQIVND (reference sequence). This CDR3 contains 15 residues. Trimming shortened V by 5 bases and J by 2 bases, and 15 bases separated the two germline ends. The CDR3 loop is CASSVISDYNTEAFF. DNA of the CDR3: TGTGCCAGTAGTGTAATCTCAGACTACAACACTGAAGCTTTCTTT. The full variable domain, with the rest looked up from reference TRBV19 and TRBJ1-1, is DGGITQSPKYLFRKEGQNVTLSCEQNLNHDAMYWYRQDPGQGLRLIYYSQIVNDFQKGDIAEGYSVSREKKESFPLTVTSAQKNPTAFYLCASSVISDYNTEAFFGQGTRLTVV.

The chain recombines TRBV7-9 with TRBJ2-2; D gene ambiguous. The CDR3 extends over 12 amino acids. CDR1 and CDR2 (germline): SEHNR, FQNEAQ (reference sequence). V was shortened by 5 bases and J by 6 bases, with 7 bases between the two germline ends. CDR3 sequence: CASSGRPGELFF. CDR3 bases: TGTGCCAGCAGCGGAAGGCCCGGGGAGCTGTTTTTT.

The chain combines TRBV6-5 with TRBJ1-6; D not resolved. CDR1 and CDR2 (germline): MNHEY, SVGAGI. The CDR3 extends over 14 amino acids. V lost 0 bases and J lost 3, with 3 bases in between. The CDR3 bases are TGTGCCAGCAGTTACTCGGTCTATAATTCACCCCTCCACTTT. Its translation: CASSYSVYNSPLHF.

In its sample, this clone was seen a few times. V is TRBV5-1 and J is TRBJ2-1; no definite D call. The CDR3 totals 16 residues. Germline lookup yields CDR1 SGHRS and CDR2 YFSETQ. Deletions cut 1 base from V and 9 bases from J, with 20 bases between. The CDR3 here is CASSLTLESPTIEQFF. As DNA, the CDR3 is TGCGCCAGCAGCTTGACTCTGGAGTCCCCCACCATTGAGCAGTTCTTC. Together with reference TRBV5-1 and TRBJ2-1, the CDR3 gives the full variable domain: KAGVTQTPRYLIKTRGQQVTLSCSPISGHRSVSWYQQTPGQGLQFLFEYFSETQRNKGNFPGRFSGRQFSNSRSEMNVSTLELGDSALYLCASSLTLESPTIEQFFGPGTRLTVL.

The V gene is TRBV19, the J gene TRBJ1-5, with D perhaps TRBD1 (5 bases). Germline CDR1 and CDR2: LNHDA and SQIVND (reference sequence). This CDR3 is 14 amino acids long. V gave up 5 bases and J gave up 4 bases, with 12 bases separating them. The CDR3 loop reads CASSGTNRNQPQHF. The CDR3 DNA reads as TGTGCCAGTAGTGGGACTAATAGGAATCAGCCCCAGCATTTT. Full variable domain (remainder filled in from reference TRBV19 and TRBJ1-5): DGGITQSPKYLFRKEGQNVTLSCEQNLNHDAMYWYRQDPGQGLRLIYYSQIVNDFQKGDIAEGYSVSREKKESFPLTVTSAQKNPTAFYLCASSGTNRNQPQHFGDGTRLSIL.